This T cell receptor (beta chain) was profiled in a study of patients and donors after allogeneic stem cell transplantation. Via MiXCR, TCRdb re-called the RT-PCR reads, giving one row per CDR3 protein. The table shows 150,000 or so distinct CDR3 sequences, with more than 20% occurring only once. Germline V CDR1 and CDR2: SGHRS, YFSETQ. Deletions cut 3 bases from V and 1 base from J, with 10 bases between. The CDR3 extends over 14 amino acids. Source material: blood, either unsorted or a sorted T cell fraction (not recorded which). This TCR derives from a human donor who was either an allogeneic HSCT recipient or a stem cell or donor lymphocyte infusion donor (not recorded which). It is not recorded whose cells these are; they may come from a transplant donor. V usage is TRBV5-1 and J usage is TRBJ1-2, with a possible D match to TRBD1 (6 bases). The CDR3 DNA sequence: TGCGCCAGCAGCTGGGACACGAATAACTATGGCTACACCTTC. The encoded protein is CASSWDTNNYGYTF.